Included here is one TCR beta chain sequence, with context. As yet, its antigen is unknown. The assay was immunoSEQ multiplex PCR, and TCRdb's table has in-frame clones only and misses some. There are approximately 71,000 clones in the sample; about 90% occur only once, and roughly 2.5% lies in the top ten. The data stem from a study of graft-versus-host responses after intestinal transplantation. Study overall: Among the recipients, all got anti-thymocyte globulin induction and then tacrolimus and steroids for 2 to 3 years. Study-level points and caveats: Early post-transplant HvG declines were associated with peak circulating GvH clone levels. Across patients carrying graft-donor T cell macrochimerism, allografts held high graft-versus-host to host-versus-graft clonal ratios. Ileal or blood samples showed some GvH clones first, and such clones were also found in recipient marrow.

Trimming at V came to 4 bases and at J to 1 base, leaving 5 bases not matched to a gene. The CDR3 has 15 residues. CDR1 SQVTM and CDR2 ANQGSEA come from the germline V gene. The source was unstimulated CD8+ T cells sorted from spleen or lymph node cells, collected before intestinal transplant. The chain has TRBV29-1 and TRBJ2-2; 8 nucleotides align to TRBD1. The receptor's source is a human donor who received an intestinal transplant. CDR3 residues: CSVVLGQGNTGELFF. CDR3 sequence (DNA): TGCAGCGTTGTTCTCGGACAGGGGAACACCGGGGAGCTGTTTTTT.